One sample yielded the 10 T cell receptor beta chains listed below, sequenced in a study of CD8 T cells in ankylosing spondylitis. MiXCR was run by TCRdb on the 5' RACE reads, yielding one entry per CDR3 protein. The sample yields tens of thousands of distinct CDR3 sequences, more than 9.5% seen once. The sequenced sample consisted of blood, either unsorted or a sorted T cell fraction (not recorded which). The receptors originated from a male donor with ankylosing spondylitis or in good health (not recorded which).

Only a few counts were recorded for this clonotype. The chain uses TRBV12-3 or TRBV12-4 and TRBJ2-7; D gene uncertain. V was cut by 1 base and J by 5 bases, with 21 bases left in between. This CDR3 has 17 residues. CDR3 region: CASSLGFKRQSNNEQYF. The CDR3 coding sequence is TGTGCCAGCAGTTTAGGCTTTAAGAGGCAGTCTAACAACGAGCAGTACTTC.

In this sample, this clonotype turned up many times. The chain employs TRBV2 and TRBJ1-6; unclear D gene. The CDR3 covers 14 residues. In germline, CDR1 is SNHLY, CDR2 FYNNEI. V was cut by 2 bases and J by 8 bases, with 10 bases left in between. CDR3 sequence (DNA): TGTGCCAGCAGTGAAAGTAAAAGGGATTCACCCCTCCACTTT. It encodes CASSESKRDSPLHF.

This clonotype was seen many times. The chain has TRBV11-2 and TRBJ2-1; D is unclear. V was pared by 0 bases and J by 5 bases, with 14 bases between. The CDR3 extends over 16 amino acids. The V gene's germline CDR1 is SGHAT and CDR2 FQNNGV. For the CDR3, the DNA is TGTGCCAGCAGCTTAGAAGGCGCCGTGGGCAACAATGAGCAGTTCTTC. Protein sequence: CASSLEGAVGNNEQFF.

This clonotype was detected many times. This chain connects TRBV5-1 to TRBJ2-1; D ambiguous. The germline V gene has CDR1 SGHRS and CDR2 YFSETQ. The CDR3 totals 14 residues. V was shortened by 1 base and J by 6 bases, with 11 bases between the two germline ends. CDR3 in amino acids: CASSLLPSRNEQFF. CDR3 nucleotide sequence: TGCGCCAGCAGCTTGTTACCTAGTCGCAATGAGCAGTTCTTC.

This clonotype turned up a few times. The rearrangement links TRBV30 to TRBJ2-3; TRBD2 matches 14 bases. Germline V gene lookup returns CDR1 GTSNPN and CDR2 SVGIG (reference sequence). The CDR3 runs to 15 residues. V trimming: 1 base; J trimming: 5 bases; junction bases outside the gene matches: 2. The CDR3 loop reads CAWSAGLAGEDTQYF. The CDR3 DNA reads TGTGCCTGGAGTGCGGGACTAGCGGGGGAAGATACGCAGTATTTT.

J is TRBJ1-3 and V is TRBV29-1; the D is unclear. This CDR3 has 11 amino acids. Germline V gene data show CDR1 as SQVTM and CDR2 as ANQGSEA. The DNA for the CDR3 is TGCGGAGGCGACTCTGGAAACACCATATATTTT. It translates to CGGDSGNTIYF.

This clonotype was counted at least ten times. This chain joins TRBV27 and TRBJ2-1, with 10 bases lining up with TRBD2. The CDR3 totals 15 residues. After removal of 3 bases from V and 4 bases from J, the junction contained 3 bases not matched to a gene. CDR1 and CDR2 (germline): MNHEY, SMNVEV (reference sequence). The CDR3 region has the DNA TGTGCCAGCAGTTTCCAGCGGGGGGGATACAATGAGCAGTTCTTC. This codes for CASSFQRGGYNEQFF.

V and J are TRBV7-2 and TRBJ2-3; the match to TRBD2 covers 9 bases. CDR1 and CDR2 (germline): SGHTA, FQGNSA. After removal of 2 bases from V and 2 bases from J, the junction contained 5 bases not matched to a gene. The CDR3 sequence is 16 residues long. The CDR3 is CASSLRLAANTDTQYF. Written as DNA, the CDR3 is TGTGCCAGCAGCTTAAGACTAGCGGCCAACACAGATACGCAGTATTTT.

Within the sample, this clonotype is medium-sized (0.01 to 0.1%). The chain combines TRBV6-4 with TRBJ2-2, with TRBD1 identical over 7 bases. CDR1 MRHNA and CDR2 SNTAGT come from the germline V gene. Trimming cost V 2 bases and J 3 bases; bases outside gene matches: 3. CDR3 length: 15 amino acids. CDR3: CASSDRGPYTGELFF. In nucleotides, the CDR3 is TGTGCCAGCAGTGACAGGGGGCCGTACACCGGGGAGCTGTTTTTT.

At least ten counts were recorded for this clonotype. The junction does not match germline at one end; this may be a read error. The V call is TRBV5-1, the J call TRBJ1-1, with D possibly being TRBD1 (5 bases). This CDR3 is 15 amino acids long. CDR1 and CDR2 (germline): SGHRS, YFSETQ. DNA of the CDR3: TGCGCCAGCAGGTTGGACAATACCCTGGGCACTGAAGCTTTCTTT. Translating it yields CASRLDNTLGTEAFF.